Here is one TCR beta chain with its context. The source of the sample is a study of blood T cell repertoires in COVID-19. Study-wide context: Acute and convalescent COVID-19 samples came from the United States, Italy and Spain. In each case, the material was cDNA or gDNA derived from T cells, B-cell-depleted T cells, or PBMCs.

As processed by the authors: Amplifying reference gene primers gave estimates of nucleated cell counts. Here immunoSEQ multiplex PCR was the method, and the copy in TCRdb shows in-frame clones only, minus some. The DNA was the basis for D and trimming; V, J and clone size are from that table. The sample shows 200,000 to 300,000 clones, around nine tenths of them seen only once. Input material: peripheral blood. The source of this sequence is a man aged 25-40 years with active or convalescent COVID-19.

CDR3 region: CASRAGQVYEQYF. In DNA form, the CDR3 reads TGTGCCAGCAGGGCGGGACAGGTCTACGAGCAGTACTTC. The chain is built from TRBV7-9 and TRBJ2-7; 8 bases line up with TRBD1. Per germline, CDR1 SEHNR and CDR2 FQNEAQ (reference sequence). Trimming at V came to 6 bases and at J to 3 bases, leaving 4 bases not matched to a gene. The CDR3 sequence is 13 residues long.